This T cell receptor (beta chain) came from a study of technical replicates of blood from four donors. J lost 1 base, V lost 2 bases, and 3 bases had no gene match. The CDR3 is 14 amino acids. CDR1 SGHNT and CDR2 YYREEE come from the germline V gene (reference sequence). Profiled with immunoSEQ multiplex PCR; TCRdb holds only in-frame clones, not every one. Here the sample spans under 85,000 clones, roughly 96% being singletons. This chain connects TRBV5-4 to TRBJ2-7, with 7 positions matching TRBD1. The TCR originated in a human donor in good health. Material: T cells isolated from PBMCs. The CDR3 nucleotides are TGTGCCAGCAGCTTACAGGGGAGTTCCTACGAGCAGTACTTC. Its translation is CASSLQGSSYEQYF. Supplemented by reference TRBV5-4 and TRBJ2-7, the full variable domain reads ETGVTQSPTHLIKTRGQQVTLRCSSQSGHNTVSWYQQALGQGPQFIFQYYREEENGRGNFPPRFSGLQFPNYSSELNVNALELDDSALYLCASSLQGSSYEQYFGPGTRLTVT.